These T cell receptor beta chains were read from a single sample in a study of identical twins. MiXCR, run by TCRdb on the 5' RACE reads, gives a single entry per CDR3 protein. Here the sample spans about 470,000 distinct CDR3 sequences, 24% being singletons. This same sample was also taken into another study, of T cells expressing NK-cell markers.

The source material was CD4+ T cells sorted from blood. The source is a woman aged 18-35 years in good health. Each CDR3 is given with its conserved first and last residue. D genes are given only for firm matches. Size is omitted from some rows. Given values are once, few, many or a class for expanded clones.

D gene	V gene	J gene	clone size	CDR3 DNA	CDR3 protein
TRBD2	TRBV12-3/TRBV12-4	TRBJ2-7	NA	TGTGCCAGTCGGGGCGGGAGGGCTACCTACGAGCAGTACTTC	CASRGGRATYEQYF
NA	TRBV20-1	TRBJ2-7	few	TGCAGTGCAACCGGGACACACTACGAGCAGTACTTC	CSATGTHYEQYF
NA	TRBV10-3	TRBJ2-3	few	TGTGCCATCAGTGTCAACGGCCATAGCACAGATACGCAGTATTTT	CAISVNGHSTDTQYF
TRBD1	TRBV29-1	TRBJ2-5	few	TGCAGCGTCAACCCCGGGACAGGGAAGACCCAGTACTTC	CSVNPGTGKTQYF
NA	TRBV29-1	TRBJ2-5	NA	TGCAGCGTACGAAGACCGGACTTAGAGACCCAGTACTTC	CSVRRPDLETQYF
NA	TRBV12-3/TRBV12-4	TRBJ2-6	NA	TGTGCCAGCCACCACCGGGGGACTGGGGCCAACGTCCTGACTTTC	CASHHRGTGANVLTF
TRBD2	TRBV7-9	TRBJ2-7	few	TGTGCCAGCAGCCCTGGGACTAGAGGGGAGCAGTACTTC	CASSPGTRGEQYF
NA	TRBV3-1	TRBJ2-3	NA	TGTGCCAGCAGCCTAAGGCTGCGTTCGTCGGATACGCAGTATTTT	CASSLRLRSSDTQYF
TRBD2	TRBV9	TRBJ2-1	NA	TGTGCCAGCAGCGCAATCGGGACTAGTGATGAGCAGTTCTTC	CASSAIGTSDEQFF
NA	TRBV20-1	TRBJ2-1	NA	TGCAGTGCTAGGGTACCCGGCAGAGGCCATGAGCAGTTCTTC	CSARVPGRGHEQFF
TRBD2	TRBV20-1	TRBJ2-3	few	TGCAGTGCTAGAAATCTAGCGGGGGTGGCAGATACGCAGTATTTT	CSARNLAGVADTQYF
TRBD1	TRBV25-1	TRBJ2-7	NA	TGTGCCAGCAGTGCCGACAGGGGGACCTACGAGCAGTACTTC	CASSADRGTYEQYF
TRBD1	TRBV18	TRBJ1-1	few	TGTGCCAGCTCTGGGACAGCCTCTGAAGCTTTCTTT	CASSGTASEAFF
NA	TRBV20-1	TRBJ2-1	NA	TGCAGTGCTTCCCCGAGGGATGAGCAGTTCTTC	CSASPRDEQFF
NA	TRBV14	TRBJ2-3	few	TGTGCCAGCAGCCTAGGCCCCGGGGCTCCGACAGATACGCAGTATTTT	CASSLGPGAPTDTQYF